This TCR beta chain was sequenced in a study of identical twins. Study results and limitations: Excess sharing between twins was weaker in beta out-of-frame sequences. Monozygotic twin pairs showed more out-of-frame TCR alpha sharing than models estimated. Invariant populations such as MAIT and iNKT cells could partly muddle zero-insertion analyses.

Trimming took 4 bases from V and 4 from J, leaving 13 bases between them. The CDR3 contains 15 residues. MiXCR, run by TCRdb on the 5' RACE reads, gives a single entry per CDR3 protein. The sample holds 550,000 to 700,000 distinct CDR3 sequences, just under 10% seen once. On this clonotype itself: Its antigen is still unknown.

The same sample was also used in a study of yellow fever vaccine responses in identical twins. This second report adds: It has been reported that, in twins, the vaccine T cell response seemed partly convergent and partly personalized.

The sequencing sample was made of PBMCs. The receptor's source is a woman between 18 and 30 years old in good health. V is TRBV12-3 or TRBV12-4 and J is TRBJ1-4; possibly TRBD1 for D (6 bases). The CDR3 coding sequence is TGTGCCAGCAGTTCTATGCAGGGGTATAATGAAAAACTGTTTTTT. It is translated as CASSSMQGYNEKLFF.